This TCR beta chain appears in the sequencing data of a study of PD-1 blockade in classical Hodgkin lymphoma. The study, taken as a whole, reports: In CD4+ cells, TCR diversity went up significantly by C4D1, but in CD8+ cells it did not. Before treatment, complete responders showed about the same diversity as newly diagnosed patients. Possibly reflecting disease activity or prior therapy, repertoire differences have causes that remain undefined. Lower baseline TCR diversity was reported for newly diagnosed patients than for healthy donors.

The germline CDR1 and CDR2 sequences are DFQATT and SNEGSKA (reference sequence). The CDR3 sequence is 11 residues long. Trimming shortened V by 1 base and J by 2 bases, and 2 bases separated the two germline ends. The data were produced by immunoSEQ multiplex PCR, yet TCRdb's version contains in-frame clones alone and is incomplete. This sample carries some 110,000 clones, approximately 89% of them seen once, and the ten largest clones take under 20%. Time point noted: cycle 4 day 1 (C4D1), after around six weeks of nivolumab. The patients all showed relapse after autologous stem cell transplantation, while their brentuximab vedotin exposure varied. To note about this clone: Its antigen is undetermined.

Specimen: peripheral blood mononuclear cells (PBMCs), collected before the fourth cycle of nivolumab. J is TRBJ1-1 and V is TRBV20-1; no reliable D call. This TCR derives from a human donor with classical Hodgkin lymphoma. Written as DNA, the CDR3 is TGCAGTGCTAGAGGTAACACTGAAGCTTTCTTT. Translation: CSARGNTEAFF.